Below are 14 T cell receptor beta chains sequenced from a single sample in a study of blood T cell repertoires in COVID-19. Libraries were prepared by immunoSEQ multiplex PCR; TCRdb keeps only in-frame clonotypes and omits some of them. The table has over 150,000 clones, approximately 90% seen once. The sequenced material came from peripheral blood. These receptors came from a woman aged 18-29 years who had recovered from COVID-19.

This clone occurred once. This chain connects TRBV19 to TRBJ2-1; D might be TRBD2 (5 bases). Germline CDR1 LNHDA, CDR2 SQIVND (reference sequence). The germline V and J ends were trimmed by 5 bases and 0 bases, with 14 bases remaining between them. The CDR3 totals 16 residues. The CDR3 sequence is CASSASAGGSYNEQFF. DNA of the CDR3: TGTGCCAGTAGTGCCTCCGCGGGCGGCTCCTACAATGAGCAGTTCTTC. Complete variable domain (other parts from reference TRBV19 and TRBJ2-1): DGGITQSPKYLFRKEGQNVTLSCEQNLNHDAMYWYRQDPGQGLRLIYYSQIVNDFQKGDIAEGYSVSREKKESFPLTVTSAQKNPTAFYLCASSASAGGSYNEQFFGPGTRLTVL.

The gene calls are TRBV6-5 and TRBJ2-3; TRBD2 agrees at 8 bases. The CDR3 has 14 amino acids. The germline V gene encodes CDR1 MNHEY and CDR2 SVGAGI. Germline trimming cut 10 bases from V and 0 bases from J; bases unmatched to any gene: 6. The CDR3 sequence: CATRLAPSTDTQYF. The CDR3 nucleotides are TGTGCCACCCGACTAGCGCCTAGCACAGATACGCAGTATTTT.

This chain joins TRBV11-2 and TRBJ1-3; D perhaps matches TRBD1 (6 bases). V lost 3 bases and J lost 4, with 13 bases in between. Germline assignment: CDR1 SGHAT and CDR2 FQNNGV. The CDR3 totals 15 residues. This chain's CDR3 is CASSLGPGTGNTIYF. The CDR3, as DNA: TGTGCCAGCAGCTTGGGCCCGGGGACAGGAAACACCATATATTTT. Full variable domain (missing parts from reference TRBV11-2 and TRBJ1-3): EAGVAQSPRYKIIEKRQSVAFWCNPISGHATLYWYQQILGQGPKLLIQFQNNGVVDDSQLPKDRFSAERLKGVDSTLKIQPAKLEDSAVYLCASSLGPGTGNTIYFGEGSWLTVV.

The CDR3 protein is CASSLAGRGGRAEAFF. The CDR3, as DNA: TGTGCCAGCAGCTTAGCAGGAAGGGGCGGAAGGGCTGAAGCTTTCTTT. V and J are TRBV7-6 and TRBJ1-1; D might be TRBD1 (5 bases). V lost 0 bases, J lost 6 bases, and 17 bases lay in between. CDR1 SGHVS and CDR2 FNYEAQ come from the germline V gene. This CDR3 region has 16 residues.

This chain joins TRBV7-9 and TRBJ1-5, with 8 bases that match TRBD1. There are 18 residues in the CDR3. From germline, CDR1 is SEHNR and CDR2 FQNEAQ (reference sequence). Germline trimming cut 0 bases from V and 2 bases from J; bases unmatched to any gene: 9. The CDR3 DNA reads as TGTGCCAGCAGCTTAGCGCCTCCGGGACAGGCCCGCAATCAGCCCCAGCATTTT. Translation: CASSLAPPGQARNQPQHF.

The chain links TRBV27 to TRBJ2-7, with TRBD1 matching 7 bases. Germline CDR1 MNHEY, CDR2 SMNVEV (reference sequence). This CDR3 region has 14 residues. Unmatched junction bases numbered 1, after V lost 2 bases and J lost 0 bases. CDR3 residues: CASSLGTDSYEQYF. CDR3 bases: TGTGCCAGCAGTTTAGGGACAGACTCCTACGAGCAGTACTTC.

This clone was seen only once. V gene TRBV27 combines with J gene TRBJ2-3, with TRBD2 matching over 7 bases. The CDR3 has 17 amino acids. The germline V gene encodes CDR1 MNHEY and CDR2 SMNVEV (reference sequence). The V gene end was trimmed by 3 bases and the J gene end by 2 bases; junction bases not matched to a gene: 11. CDR3 coding DNA: TGTGCCAGCAGTTTCCGTTTGGCGGGGGTCATCACAGATACGCAGTATTTT. Encoded protein: CASSFRLAGVITDTQYF.

The chain links TRBV27 to TRBJ2-1; possible D gene TRBD2, 6 bases. In germline, CDR1 is MNHEY, CDR2 SMNVEV (reference sequence). Trimming cost V 0 bases and J 5 bases, with 17 bases left between them. The CDR3 is made up of 17 amino acids. The CDR3: CASSLSFRGMVNNEQFF. The CDR3 coding sequence is TGTGCCAGCAGTTTATCTTTTCGGGGGATGGTGAACAATGAGCAGTTCTTC.

The gene calls are TRBV6-5 and TRBJ1-6, with 8 bases fitting TRBD1. Germline lookup yields CDR1 MNHEY and CDR2 SVGAGI. The V gene end was trimmed by 4 bases and the J gene end by 6 bases; junction bases not matched to a gene: 2. The CDR3 totals 14 residues. This CDR3 is CASSWGQANSPLHF. The CDR3 DNA sequence: TGTGCCAGCAGTTGGGGACAGGCTAATTCACCCCTCCACTTT.

This sequence joins TRBV6-5 and TRBJ2-7; 13 bases are a match to TRBD2. J was trimmed by 6 bases and V by 2 bases; bases with no gene match: 7. This CDR3 comprises 16 residues. Germline V gives CDR1 MNHEY, CDR2 SVGAGI. The CDR3 DNA sequence: TGTGCCAGCAGTTACGAGGGACTAGCGGGATCCGGCGAGCAGTACGTC. This gives the protein CASSYEGLAGSGEQYV.

The V gene is TRBV3-1 (or the pseudogene TRBV3-2), the J gene TRBJ2-1; TRBD2 is a possible D gene (6 bases). Per the germline V gene, CDR1 is LGHDT and CDR2 is YNNKEL (reference sequence). Trimming pared 0 bases from V and 6 bases from J, leaving 12 bases between. This CDR3 has 15 residues. DNA of the CDR3: TGTGCCAGCAGCCAAGACATCAGGAGGGGCAATGAGCAGTTCTTC. Protein: CASSQDIRRGNEQFF.

V and J are TRBV9 and TRBJ1-6; D might be TRBD1 (5 bases). The V and J ends lost 7 bases and 8 bases respectively, with 19 bases between them. CDR1 and CDR2 (germline): SGDLS, YYNGEE. The length of the CDR3 is 15 residues. The CDR3 nucleotides read TGTGCCAGCTCCCAAGCCGGGGGGGTTTATTCACCCCTCCACTTT. Protein product: CASSQAGGVYSPLHF. Based on the CDR3 plus reference TRBV9 and TRBJ1-6, the full variable domain is DSGVTQTPKHLITATGQRVTLRCSPRSGDLSVYWYQQSLDQGLQFLIQYYNGEERAKGNILERFSAQQFPDLHSELNLSSLELGDSALYFCASSQAGGVYSPLHFGNGTRLTVT.

The rearrangement links TRBV9 to TRBJ1-2; D uncertain. CDR1 is SGDLS, CDR2 YYNGEE, per germline. CDR3 length: 14 amino acids. The germline V and J ends were trimmed by 4 bases and 8 bases, with 18 bases remaining between them. The DNA of the CDR3 is TGTGCCAGCAGCCCCGCGGGCGGGAGGCGAGGCTACACCTTC. Amino acids: CASSPAGGRRGYTF.

The chain uses TRBV5-4 and TRBJ2-5, with 7 bases identical to TRBD2. Germline-derived CDR1 and CDR2 are SGHNT and YYREEE (reference sequence). With 7 bases clipped from V and 6 bases from J, the junction kept 3 bases outside the gene matches. This CDR3 is 11 amino acids long. The CDR3 reads CASGGGKTQYF. The DNA of the CDR3 is TGTGCCAGCGGCGGGGGAAAGACCCAGTACTTC.